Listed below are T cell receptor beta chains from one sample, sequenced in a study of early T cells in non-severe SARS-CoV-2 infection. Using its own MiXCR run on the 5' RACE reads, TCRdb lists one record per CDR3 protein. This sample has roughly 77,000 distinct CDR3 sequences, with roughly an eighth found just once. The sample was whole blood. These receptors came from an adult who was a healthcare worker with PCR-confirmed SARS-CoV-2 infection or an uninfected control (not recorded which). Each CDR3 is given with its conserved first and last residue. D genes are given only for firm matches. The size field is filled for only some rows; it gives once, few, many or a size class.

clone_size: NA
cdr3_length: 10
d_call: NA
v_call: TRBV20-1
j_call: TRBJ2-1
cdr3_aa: CSAGPNEQFF
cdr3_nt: TGCAGTGCTGGACCCAATGAGCAGTTCTTC

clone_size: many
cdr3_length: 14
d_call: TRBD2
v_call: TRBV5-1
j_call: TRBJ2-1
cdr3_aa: CASSRLAGRGEQFF
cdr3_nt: TGCGCCAGCAGCAGGCTAGCGGGAAGGGGTGAGCAGTTCTTC

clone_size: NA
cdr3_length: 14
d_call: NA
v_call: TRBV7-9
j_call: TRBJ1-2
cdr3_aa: CASRPTAGFYGYTF
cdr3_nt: TGTGCCAGCAGACCCACCGCAGGATTCTATGGCTACACCTTC

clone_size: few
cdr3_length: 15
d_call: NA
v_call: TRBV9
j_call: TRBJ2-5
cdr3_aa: CASSGGSRRGETQYF
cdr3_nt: TGTGCCAGCAGCGGTGGGTCGAGGCGGGGAGAGACCCAGTACTTC

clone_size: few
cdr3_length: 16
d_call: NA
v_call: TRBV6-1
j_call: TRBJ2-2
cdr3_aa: CASSEVWAGPPGELFF
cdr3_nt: TGTGCCAGCAGTGAGGTCTGGGCAGGGCCTCCCGGGGAGCTGTTTTTT

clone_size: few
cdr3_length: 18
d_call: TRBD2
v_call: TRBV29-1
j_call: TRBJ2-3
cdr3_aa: CSVDGGLAGPHGADTQYF
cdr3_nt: TGCAGCGTTGACGGGGGACTAGCGGGACCCCACGGCGCAGATACGCAGTATTTT

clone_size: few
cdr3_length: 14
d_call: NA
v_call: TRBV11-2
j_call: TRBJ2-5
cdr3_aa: CASSLGGNQETQYF
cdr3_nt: TGTGCCAGCAGCTTAGGTGGGAACCAAGAGACCCAGTACTTC

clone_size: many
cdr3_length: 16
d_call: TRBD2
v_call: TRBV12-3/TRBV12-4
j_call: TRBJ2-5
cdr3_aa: CASSDGLAGRQEAQYF
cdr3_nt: TGTGCCAGCAGTGACGGACTAGCGGGTAGACAAGAGGCCCAGTACTTC

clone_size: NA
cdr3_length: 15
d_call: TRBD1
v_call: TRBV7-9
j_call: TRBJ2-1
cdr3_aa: CASSLGQGALDEQFF
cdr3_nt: TGTGCCAGCAGCTTAGGACAGGGGGCTCTCGATGAGCAGTTCTTC

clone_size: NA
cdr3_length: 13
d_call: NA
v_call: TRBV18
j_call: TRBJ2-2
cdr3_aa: CASSRGGTGELFF
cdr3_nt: TGTGCCAGCTCCAGGGGAGGCACCGGGGAGCTGTTTTTT

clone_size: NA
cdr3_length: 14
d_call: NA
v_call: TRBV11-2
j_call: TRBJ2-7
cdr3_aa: CASSLVGDVYEQYF
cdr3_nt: TGTGCCAGCAGCTTAGTCGGGGACGTCTACGAGCAGTACTTC

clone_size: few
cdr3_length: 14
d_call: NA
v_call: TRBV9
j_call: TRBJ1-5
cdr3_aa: CASSVGTANQPQHF
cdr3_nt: TGTGCCAGCAGCGTTGGGACGGCGAATCAGCCCCAGCATTTT

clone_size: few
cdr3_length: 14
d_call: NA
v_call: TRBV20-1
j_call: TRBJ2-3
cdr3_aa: CSAPKDTSTDTQYF
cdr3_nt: TGCAGTGCGCCCAAGGACACTTCCACAGATACGCAGTATTTT

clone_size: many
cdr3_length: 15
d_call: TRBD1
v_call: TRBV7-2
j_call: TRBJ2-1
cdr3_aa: CASSFRTGGPNEQFF
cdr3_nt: TGTGCCAGCAGCTTCAGGACAGGGGGTCCCAATGAGCAGTTCTTC

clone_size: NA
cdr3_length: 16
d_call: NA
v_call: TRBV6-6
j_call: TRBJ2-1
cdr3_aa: CASSYGRGQGSNEQFF
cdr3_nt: TGTGCCAGCAGTTACGGTAGGGGCCAGGGAAGCAATGAGCAGTTCTTC

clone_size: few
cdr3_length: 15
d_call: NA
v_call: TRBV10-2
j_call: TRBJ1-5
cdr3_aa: CASSESDARNQPQHF
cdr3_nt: TGCGCCAGCAGTGAGTCCGACGCCCGCAATCAGCCCCAGCATTTT